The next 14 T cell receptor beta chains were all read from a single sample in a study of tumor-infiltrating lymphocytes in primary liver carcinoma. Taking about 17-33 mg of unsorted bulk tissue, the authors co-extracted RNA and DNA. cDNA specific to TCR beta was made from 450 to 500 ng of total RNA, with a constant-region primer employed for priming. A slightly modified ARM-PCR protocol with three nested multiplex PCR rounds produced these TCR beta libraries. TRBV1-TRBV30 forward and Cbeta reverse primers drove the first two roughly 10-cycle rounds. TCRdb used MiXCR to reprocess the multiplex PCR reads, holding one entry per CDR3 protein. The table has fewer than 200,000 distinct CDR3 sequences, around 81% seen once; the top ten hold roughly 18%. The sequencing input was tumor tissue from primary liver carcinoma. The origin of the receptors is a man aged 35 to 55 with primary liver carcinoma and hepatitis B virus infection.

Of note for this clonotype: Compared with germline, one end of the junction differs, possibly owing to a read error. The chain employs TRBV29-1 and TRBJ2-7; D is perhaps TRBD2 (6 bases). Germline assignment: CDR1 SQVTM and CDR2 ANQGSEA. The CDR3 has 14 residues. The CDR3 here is CSVARGLASGEQYF. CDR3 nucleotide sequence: TGCAGCGTTGCCCGGGGACTGGCCTCTGGAGAGCAATACTTC.

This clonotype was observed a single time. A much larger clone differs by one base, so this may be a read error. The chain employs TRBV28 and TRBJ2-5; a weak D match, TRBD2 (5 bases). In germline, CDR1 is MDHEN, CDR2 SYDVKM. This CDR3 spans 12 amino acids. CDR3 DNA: TGTGTCAGCAGAGGGCTGGGGGAGACCCAGTACTTC. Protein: CVSRGLGETQYF.

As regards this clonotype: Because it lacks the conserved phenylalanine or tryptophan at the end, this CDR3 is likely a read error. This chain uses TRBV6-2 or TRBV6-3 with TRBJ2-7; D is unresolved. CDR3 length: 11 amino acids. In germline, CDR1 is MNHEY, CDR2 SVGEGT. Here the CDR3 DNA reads TGTGCCAGCAGTTACACCTATGAGCAGTACTAC. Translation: CASSYTYEQYY.

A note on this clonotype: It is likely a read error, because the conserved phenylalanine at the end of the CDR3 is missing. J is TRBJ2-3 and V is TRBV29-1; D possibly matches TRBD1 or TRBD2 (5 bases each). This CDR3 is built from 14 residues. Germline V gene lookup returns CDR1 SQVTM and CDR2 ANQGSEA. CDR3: CSVAGGDSTHTQYS. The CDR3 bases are TGTAGCGTTGCTGGCGGAGACAGCACACATACGCAGTATTCT.

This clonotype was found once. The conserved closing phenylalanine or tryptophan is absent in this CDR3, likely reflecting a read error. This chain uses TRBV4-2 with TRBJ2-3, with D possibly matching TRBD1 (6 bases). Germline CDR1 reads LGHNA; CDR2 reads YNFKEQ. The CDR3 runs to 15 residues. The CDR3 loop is CACRQDEGGADTQYS. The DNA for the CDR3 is TGTGCCTGCAGGCAAGACGAAGGGGGTGCAGATACGCAGTATTCT.

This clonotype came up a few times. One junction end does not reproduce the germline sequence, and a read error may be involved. The CDR3 coding sequence is TGTACCAGCAGCCACGCCGGGGGACAGGGGATCAATGAGCAGTTCTTT. This translates into CTSSHAGGQGINEQFF. The chain joins TRBV4-2 to TRBJ2-1; 10 nucleotides line up with TRBD1. Germline CDR1 is LGHNA and CDR2 is YNFKEQ. This CDR3 spans 16 amino acids.

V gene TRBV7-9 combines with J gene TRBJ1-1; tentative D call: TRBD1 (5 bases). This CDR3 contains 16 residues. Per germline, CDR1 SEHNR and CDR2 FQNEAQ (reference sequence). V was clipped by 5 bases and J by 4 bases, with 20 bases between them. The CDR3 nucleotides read TGTGCCAGCAGCCCCCGGGGGATAGGGGCAATCACTGAAGCTTTCTTT. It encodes CASSPRGIGAITEAFF.

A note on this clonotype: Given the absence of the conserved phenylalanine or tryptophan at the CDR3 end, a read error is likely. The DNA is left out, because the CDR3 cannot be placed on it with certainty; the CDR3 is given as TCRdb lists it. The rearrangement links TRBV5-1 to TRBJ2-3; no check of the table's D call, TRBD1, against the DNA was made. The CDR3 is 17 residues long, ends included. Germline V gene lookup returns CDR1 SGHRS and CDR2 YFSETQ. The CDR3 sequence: CASSLIGDRSPIDTQYS.

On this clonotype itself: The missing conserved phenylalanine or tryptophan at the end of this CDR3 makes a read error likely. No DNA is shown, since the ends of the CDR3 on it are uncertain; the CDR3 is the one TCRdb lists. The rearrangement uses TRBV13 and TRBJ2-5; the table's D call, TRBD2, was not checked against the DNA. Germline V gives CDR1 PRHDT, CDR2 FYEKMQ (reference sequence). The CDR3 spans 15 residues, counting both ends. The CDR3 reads CASSPRPGTPETMYL.

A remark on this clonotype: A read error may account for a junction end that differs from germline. The CDR3 reads CPSSLSSGIGANVLTF. The CDR3 DNA reads as TGCCCCAGCAGCTTATCGTCAGGGATTGGGGCCAACGTTCTGACTTTC. The chain links TRBV11-2 to TRBJ2-6; a weak D match, TRBD1 (5 bases). Germline CDR1 SGHAT, CDR2 FQNNGV. CDR3 length: 16 residues.

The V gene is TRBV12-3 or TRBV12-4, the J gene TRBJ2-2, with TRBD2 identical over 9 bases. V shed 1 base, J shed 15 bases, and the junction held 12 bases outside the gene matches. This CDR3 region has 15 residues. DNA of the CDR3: TGTGCCAGCAGTTTAGTTCTCGGGCGCGGGGGGGACATGTTTTTT. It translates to CASSLVLGRGGDMFF.

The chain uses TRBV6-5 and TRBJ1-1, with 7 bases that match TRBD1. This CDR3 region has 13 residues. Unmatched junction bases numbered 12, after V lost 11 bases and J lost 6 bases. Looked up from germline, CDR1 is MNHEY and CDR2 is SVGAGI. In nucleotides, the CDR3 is TGTGCCGTACAACAGGGGCGGAGCGCTGAAGCTTTCTTT. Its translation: CAVQQGRSAEAFF.

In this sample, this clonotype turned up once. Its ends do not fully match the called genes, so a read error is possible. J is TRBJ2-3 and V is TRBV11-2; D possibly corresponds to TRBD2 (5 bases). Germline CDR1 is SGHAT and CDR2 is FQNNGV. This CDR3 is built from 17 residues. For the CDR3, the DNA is TGTGCCAGCACCGACCAGGTTTCTAGAGGGAGCTCGGATACGCACTATTTT. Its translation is CASTDQVSRGSSDTHYF.

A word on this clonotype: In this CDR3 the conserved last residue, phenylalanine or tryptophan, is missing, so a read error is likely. CDR3 coding DNA: TGTGCCACCAGTGAGACTAGCAAGGACAATGAGCAGTTCTTA. Its translation: CATSETSKDNEQFL. J is TRBJ2-1 and V is TRBV10-3, with 7 bases matching TRBD2. CDR1 is ENHRY and CDR2 is SYGVKD in the germline V gene. The CDR3 runs to 14 residues.